This T cell receptor (beta chain) was profiled in a study of beta chain features in type 1 diabetes. Study at large: Investigators examined roughly 99,000,000 sorted cells across all samples.

Every bit of the isolated RNA underwent reverse transcription, so sequencing read expressed TCRB transcripts. TCRdb's table, derived via immunoSEQ multiplex PCR, lists solely in-frame clones and lacks some. The sample yields about 260,000 clones, around 68% seen once. This clone was counted only a few times. Its matching antigen is unknown. Cell sorting via CD45RO/CCR7/CD25/CD127/CD95/CD27 was performed to obtain CD4+ naive, central memory, regulatory and stem cell-like memory cells. The CDR3 runs 14 residues. V shed 0 bases, J shed 4 bases, and the junction held 3 bases outside the gene matches. In germline, CDR1 is SGDLS, CDR2 YYNGEE. Study conclusions and caveats: Researchers could not determine here whether HLA type influences TCRB rearrangement.

This clonotype was sampled from a man younger than 40 in good health. The chain couples TRBV9 to TRBJ2-5, with 7 bases fitting TRBD1. Sequenced input: naive CD4+ T cells from blood. CDR3 sequence: CASSVGTGPETQYF. The CDR3 region has the DNA TGTGCCAGCAGCGTAGGGACAGGTCCAGAGACCCAGTACTTC.